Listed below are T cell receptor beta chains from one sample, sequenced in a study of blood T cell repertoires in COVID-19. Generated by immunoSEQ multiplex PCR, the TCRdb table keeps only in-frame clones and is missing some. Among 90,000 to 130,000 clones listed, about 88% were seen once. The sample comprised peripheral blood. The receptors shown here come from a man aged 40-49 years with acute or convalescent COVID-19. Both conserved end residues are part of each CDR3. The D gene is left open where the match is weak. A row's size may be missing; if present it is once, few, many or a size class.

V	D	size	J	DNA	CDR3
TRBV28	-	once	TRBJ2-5	TGTGCCAGCAGTACCGCCGGGACCCAGTACTTC	CASSTAGTQYF
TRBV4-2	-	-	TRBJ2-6	TGTGCTTCTGCCGGGACTGGGGCCAACGTCCTGACTTTC	CASAGTGANVLTF
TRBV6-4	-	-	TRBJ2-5	TGTGCCAGCAGTGAGGACGCGCAGGGGATACAAGAGACCCAGTACTTC	CASSEDAQGIQETQYF
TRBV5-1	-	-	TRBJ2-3	TGCGCCAGCACCCCCGAGAGAGGCACAGATACGCAGTATTTT	CASTPERGTDTQYF
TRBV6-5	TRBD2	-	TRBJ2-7	TGTGCCAGCACTAGCGGTTTCATCTACGAGCAGTACTTC	CASTSGFIYEQYF
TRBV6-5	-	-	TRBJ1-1	TGTGCCAGCAGTTACTGGGCGCGCTCGAACACTGAAGCTTTCTTT	CASSYWARSNTEAFF
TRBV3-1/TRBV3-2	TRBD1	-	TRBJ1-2	TGTGCCAGCAGCCTTAAGACAGGGGGGGGAGGCCGTCGCTACACCTTC	CASSLKTGGGGRRYTF
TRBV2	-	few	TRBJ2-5	TGTGCCAGCAGTGCAGAGAGGAACCAAGAGACCCAGTACTTC	CASSAERNQETQYF
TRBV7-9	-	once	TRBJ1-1	TGTGCCAGCAGCTTAGAGACCCTAGGAGCTTTCTTT	CASSLETLGAFF
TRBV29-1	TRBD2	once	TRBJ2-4	TGCAGCGCTAAACTAGCGGGAGCGGAAAACATTCAGTACTTC	CSAKLAGAENIQYF
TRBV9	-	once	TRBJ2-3	TGTGCCAGCAGCGTAGGAGGTTCCTTTCTAGATACGCAGTATTTT	CASSVGGSFLDTQYF
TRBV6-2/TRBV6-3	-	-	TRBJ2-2	TGTGCCAGCAGTTCTCTGAGCAGGGCCCCGAACACCGGGGAGCTGTTTTTT	CASSSLSRAPNTGELFF
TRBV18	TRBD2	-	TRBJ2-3	TGTGCCAGCTCACCACCCAATGGGGGGGGCACAGATACGCAGTATTTT	CASSPPNGGGTDTQYF
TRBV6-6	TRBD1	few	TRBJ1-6	TGTGCCAGCAGTCAAACTTATCGGACAGGGGGAAGGTCACCCCTCCACTTT	CASSQTYRTGGRSPLHF
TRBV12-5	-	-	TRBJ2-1	TGTGCTAGTGGTTTGGCCCGAACGAGCGGGTTATACAATGAGCAGTTCTTC	CASGLARTSGLYNEQFF